Below, 5 T cell receptor beta chains from the same sample are listed, as sequenced in a study of cytomegalovirus exposure and HLA in healthy donors. The PCR had 60 Vbeta and 13 Jbeta primers. Some clones are missing from TCRdb's copy, which holds only in-frame ones; the method was immunoSEQ multiplex PCR. There are fewer than 130,000 clones in the sample; roughly 71% occur only once, and 9.5% to 13% lies in the top ten. The sample was PBMCs. These receptors were collected from a man aged 35-49 years in good health and CMV-seropositive.

This sequence joins TRBV12-5 and TRBJ2-5, with D maybe TRBD2 (6 bases). Trimming cost V 0 bases and J 0 bases, with 11 bases left between them. The CDR3 covers 16 residues. The V gene's germline CDR1 is LGHNT and CDR2 FRNRAP. CDR3 nucleotides: TGTGCTAGTGGTTTGGTACGTAGGGAGGACCAAGAGACCCAGTACTTC. Its translation is CASGLVRREDQETQYF.

This sequence joins TRBV5-1 and TRBJ1-4; D might be TRBD1 (5 bases). V was clipped by 5 bases and J by 4 bases, with 9 bases between them. From germline, CDR1 is SGHRS and CDR2 YFSETQ. CDR3 length: 13 residues. The CDR3 sequence: CASRGQGNEKLFF. The CDR3 region has the DNA TGCGCCAGCAGGGGGCAGGGTAATGAAAAACTGTTTTTT.

A few counts support this clone. The genes are TRBV2 and TRBJ2-7; a possible D gene is TRBD1 (6 bases). The CDR3 is made up of 15 amino acids. CDR1 and CDR2 from the germline V gene are SNHLY and FYNNEI. V was trimmed by 8 bases and J by 2 bases, leaving 19 bases between them. CDR3 sequence reads: CASSEGGPLTYEQYF. The CDR3 nucleotides read TGTGCCAGCTCCGAAGGGGGACCACTTACCTACGAGCAGTACTTC.

DNA for the CDR3: TGTGCCTGGAGTAAGACAGGCGGGTCCTACGAGCAGTACTTC. This codes for CAWSKTGGSYEQYF. The rearrangement uses TRBV30 and TRBJ2-7, with a weak D call TRBD1 (6 bases). The germline V and J ends were trimmed by 2 bases and 1 base, with 12 bases remaining between them. This CDR3 spans 14 amino acids. The germline V gene has CDR1 GTSNPN and CDR2 SVGIG (reference sequence).

The chain couples TRBV27 to TRBJ2-7; TRBD2 agrees at 10 bases. The V segment lost 5 bases and the J segment 0 bases; nucleotides outside the gene matches: 7. Germline-derived CDR1 and CDR2 are MNHEY and SMNVEV (reference sequence). This CDR3 spans 16 amino acids. The CDR3 loop reads CASSTRLAGSSYEQYF. Here the CDR3 DNA reads TGTGCCAGCAGTACCCGACTAGCGGGTAGCTCCTACGAGCAGTACTTC.